This record covers a single T cell receptor (beta chain). This CDR3 is 16 amino acids long. Germline assignment: CDR1 SGDLS and CDR2 YYNGEE. V was pared by 4 bases and J by 4 bases, with 12 bases of the junction left unmatched. The repertoire was sequenced with immunoSEQ multiplex PCR; TCRdb's copy has only in-frame clones and lacks some. This table holds a few hundred thousand clones, roughly 71% found once. The sample is drawn from a study of cytotoxic CD8 clonotypes in ibrutinib-treated CLL. J is TRBJ2-5 and V is TRBV9; 8 nucleotides align to TRBD1. The source was PBMCs, collected after 36 months of ibrutinib treatment. This TCR was recovered from a human donor with chronic lymphocytic leukemia. The CDR3 sequence is CASSTRTGLGGETQYF. In DNA, the CDR3 is TGTGCCAGCAGCACCCGGACAGGGCTGGGGGGAGAGACCCAGTACTTC.